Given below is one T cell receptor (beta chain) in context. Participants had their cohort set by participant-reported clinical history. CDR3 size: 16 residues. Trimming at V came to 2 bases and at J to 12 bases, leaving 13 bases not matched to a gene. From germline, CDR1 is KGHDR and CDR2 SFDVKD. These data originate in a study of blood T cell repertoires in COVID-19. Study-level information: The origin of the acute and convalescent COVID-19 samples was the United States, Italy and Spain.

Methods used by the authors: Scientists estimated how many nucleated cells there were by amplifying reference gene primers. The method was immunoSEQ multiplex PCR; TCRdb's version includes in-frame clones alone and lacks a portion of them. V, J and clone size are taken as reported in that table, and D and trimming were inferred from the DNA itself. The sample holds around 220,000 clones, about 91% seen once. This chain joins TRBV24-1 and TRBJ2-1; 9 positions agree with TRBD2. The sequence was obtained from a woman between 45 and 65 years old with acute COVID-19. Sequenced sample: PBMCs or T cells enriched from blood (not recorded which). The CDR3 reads CATSDSQGASGTRQFF. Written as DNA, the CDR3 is TGTGCCACCAGTGATTCCCAAGGGGCTAGCGGGACACGGCAGTTCTTC.